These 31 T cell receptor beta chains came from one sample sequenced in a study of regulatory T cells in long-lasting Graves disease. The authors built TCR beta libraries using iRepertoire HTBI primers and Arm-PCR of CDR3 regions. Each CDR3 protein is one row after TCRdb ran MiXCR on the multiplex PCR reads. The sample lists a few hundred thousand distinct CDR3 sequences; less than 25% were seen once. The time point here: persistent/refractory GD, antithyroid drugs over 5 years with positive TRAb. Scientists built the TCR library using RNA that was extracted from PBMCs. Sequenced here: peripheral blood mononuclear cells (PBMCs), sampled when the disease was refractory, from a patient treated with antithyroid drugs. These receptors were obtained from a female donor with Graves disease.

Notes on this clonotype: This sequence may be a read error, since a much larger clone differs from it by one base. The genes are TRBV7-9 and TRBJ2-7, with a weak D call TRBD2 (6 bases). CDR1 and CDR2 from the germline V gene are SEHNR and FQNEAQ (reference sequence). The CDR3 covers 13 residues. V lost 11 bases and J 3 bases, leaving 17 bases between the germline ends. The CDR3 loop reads CAGNFGGSYEQYF. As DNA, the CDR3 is TGTGCCGGCAATTTCGGAGGGAGCTACGAGCAGTACTTC.

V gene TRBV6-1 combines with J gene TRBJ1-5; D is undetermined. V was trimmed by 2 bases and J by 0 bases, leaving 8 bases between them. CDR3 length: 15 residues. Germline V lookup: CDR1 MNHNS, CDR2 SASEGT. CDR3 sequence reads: CASSEYRISNQPQHF. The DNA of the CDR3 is TGTGCCAGCAGTGAATACCGGATTAGCAATCAGCCCCAGCATTTT.

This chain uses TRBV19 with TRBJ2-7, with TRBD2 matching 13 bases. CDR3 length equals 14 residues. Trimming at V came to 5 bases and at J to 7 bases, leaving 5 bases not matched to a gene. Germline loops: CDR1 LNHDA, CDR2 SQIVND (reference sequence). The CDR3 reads CASSAGLAGEEQYF. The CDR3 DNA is TGTGCCAGTAGTGCCGGACTAGCGGGAGAGGAGCAGTACTTC.

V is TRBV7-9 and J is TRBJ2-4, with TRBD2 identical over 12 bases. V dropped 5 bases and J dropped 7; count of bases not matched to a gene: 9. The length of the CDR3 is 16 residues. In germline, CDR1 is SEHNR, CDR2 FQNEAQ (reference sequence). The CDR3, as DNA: TGTGCCAGCAGCCAAGGACTAGCGGGATCTAGCAACATTCAGTACTTC. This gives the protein CASSQGLAGSSNIQYF.

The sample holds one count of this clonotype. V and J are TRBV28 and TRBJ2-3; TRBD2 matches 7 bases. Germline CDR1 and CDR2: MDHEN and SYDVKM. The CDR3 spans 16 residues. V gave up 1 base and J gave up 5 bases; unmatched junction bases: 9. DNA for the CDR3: TGTGCCAGCAGTTTATCCCAGAGACTAGCCCGAGATACGCAGTATTTT. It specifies CASSLSQRLARDTQYF.

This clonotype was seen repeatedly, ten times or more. Here the CDR3 DNA reads TGTGCCATTCGACCGGCTAGCGGTACGGGGGAGCTGTTTTTT. This encodes CAIRPASGTGELFF. The rearrangement links TRBV6-1 to TRBJ2-2; 7 bases match TRBD2. Germline lookup yields CDR1 MNHNS and CDR2 SASEGT. Unmatched junction bases numbered 13, after V lost 10 bases and J lost 8 bases. The CDR3 is 14 residues long.

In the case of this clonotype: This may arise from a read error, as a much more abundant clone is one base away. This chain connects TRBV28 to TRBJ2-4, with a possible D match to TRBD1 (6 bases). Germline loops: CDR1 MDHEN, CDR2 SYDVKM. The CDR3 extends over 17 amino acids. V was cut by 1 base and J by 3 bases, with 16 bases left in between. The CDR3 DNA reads TGTGCCAGCAGTTTATTGGGGACAAGCTTCGTCAAAAACATTCAGTACTTC. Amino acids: CASSLLGTSFVKNIQYF.

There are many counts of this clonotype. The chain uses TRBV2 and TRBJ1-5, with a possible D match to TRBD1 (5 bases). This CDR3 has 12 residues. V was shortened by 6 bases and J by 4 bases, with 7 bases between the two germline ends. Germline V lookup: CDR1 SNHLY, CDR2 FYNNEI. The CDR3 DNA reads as TGTGCCAGCAGGGACAATAATCAGCCCCAGCATTTT. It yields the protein CASRDNNQPQHF.

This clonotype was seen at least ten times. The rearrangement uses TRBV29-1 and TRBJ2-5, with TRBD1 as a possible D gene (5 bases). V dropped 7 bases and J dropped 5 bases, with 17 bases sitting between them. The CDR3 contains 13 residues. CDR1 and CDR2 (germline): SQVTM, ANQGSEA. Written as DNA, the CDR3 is TGCAGCGACACGGCGCAGGGAAGGGAGACCCAGTACTTC. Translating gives CSDTAQGRETQYF.

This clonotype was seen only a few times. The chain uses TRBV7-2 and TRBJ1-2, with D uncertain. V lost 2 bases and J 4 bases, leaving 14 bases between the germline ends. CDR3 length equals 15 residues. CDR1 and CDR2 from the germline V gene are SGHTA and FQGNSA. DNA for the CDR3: TGTGCCAGCAGCTTATCCACTGGAATCGTCTATGGCTACACCTTC. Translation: CASSLSTGIVYGYTF. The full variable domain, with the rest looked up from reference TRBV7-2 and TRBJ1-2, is GAGVSQSPSNKVTEKGKDVELRCDPISGHTALYWYRQSLGQGLEFLIYFQGNSAPDKSGLPSDRFSAERTGGSVSTLTIQRTQQEDSAVYLCASSLSTGIVYGYTFGSGTRLTVV.

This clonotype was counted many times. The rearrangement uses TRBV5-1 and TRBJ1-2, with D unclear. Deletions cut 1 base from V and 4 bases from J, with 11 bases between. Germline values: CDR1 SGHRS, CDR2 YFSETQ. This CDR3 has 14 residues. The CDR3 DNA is TGCGCCAGCAGCTTGAGGGCAGACACCTATGGCTACACCTTC. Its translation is CASSLRADTYGYTF. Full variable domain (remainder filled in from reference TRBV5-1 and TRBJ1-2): KAGVTQTPRYLIKTRGQQVTLSCSPISGHRSVSWYQQTPGQGLQFLFEYFSETQRNKGNFPGRFSGRQFSNSRSEMNVSTLELGDSALYLCASSLRADTYGYTFGSGTRLTVV.

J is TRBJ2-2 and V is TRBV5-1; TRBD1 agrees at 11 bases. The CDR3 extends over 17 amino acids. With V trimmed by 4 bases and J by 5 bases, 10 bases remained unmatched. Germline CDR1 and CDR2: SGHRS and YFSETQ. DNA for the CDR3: TGCGCCAGCAGCGGCCCACGGACAGGGGGCCTTACCGGGGAGCTGTTTTTT. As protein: CASSGPRTGGLTGELFF. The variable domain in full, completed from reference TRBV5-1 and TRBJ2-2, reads KAGVTQTPRYLIKTRGQQVTLSCSPISGHRSVSWYQQTPGQGLQFLFEYFSETQRNKGNFPGRFSGRQFSNSRSEMNVSTLELGDSALYLCASSGPRTGGLTGELFFGEGSRLTVL.

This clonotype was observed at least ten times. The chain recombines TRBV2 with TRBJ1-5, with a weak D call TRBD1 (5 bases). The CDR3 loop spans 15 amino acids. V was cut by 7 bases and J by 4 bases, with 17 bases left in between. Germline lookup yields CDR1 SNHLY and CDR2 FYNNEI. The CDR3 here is CASTVGGRSNQPQHF. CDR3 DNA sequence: TGTGCCAGCACCGTGGGGGGGAGAAGTAATCAGCCCCAGCATTTT.

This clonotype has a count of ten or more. This CDR3 reads CASSSAALSYEQYF. CDR3 in DNA: TGTGCCAGCAGCTCGGCCGCTCTCTCCTACGAGCAGTACTTC. The chain uses TRBV28 and TRBJ2-7; D call uncertain. Deletions cut 6 bases from V and 0 bases from J, with 12 bases between. Germline loops: CDR1 MDHEN, CDR2 SYDVKM. The CDR3 covers 14 residues.

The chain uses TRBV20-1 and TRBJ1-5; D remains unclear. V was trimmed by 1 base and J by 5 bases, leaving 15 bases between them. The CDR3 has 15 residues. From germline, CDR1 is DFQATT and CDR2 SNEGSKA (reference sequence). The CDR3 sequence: CSARGRETRDQPQHF. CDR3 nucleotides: TGCAGTGCTAGAGGGAGGGAGACCCGCGATCAGCCCCAGCATTTT.

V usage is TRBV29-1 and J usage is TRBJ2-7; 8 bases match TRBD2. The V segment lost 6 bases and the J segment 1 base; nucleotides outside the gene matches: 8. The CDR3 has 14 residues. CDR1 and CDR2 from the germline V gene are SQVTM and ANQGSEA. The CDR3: CSVETSGPSYEQYF. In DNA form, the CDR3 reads TGCAGCGTGGAAACTAGCGGCCCTTCCTACGAGCAGTACTTC.

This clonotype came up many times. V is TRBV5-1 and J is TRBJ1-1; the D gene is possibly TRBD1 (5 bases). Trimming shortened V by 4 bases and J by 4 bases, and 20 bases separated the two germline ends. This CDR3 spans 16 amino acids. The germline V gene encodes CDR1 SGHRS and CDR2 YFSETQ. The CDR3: CASSQIGTSLGTEAFF. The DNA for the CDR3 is TGCGCCAGCAGCCAAATTGGGACTTCCCTGGGCACTGAAGCTTTCTTT.

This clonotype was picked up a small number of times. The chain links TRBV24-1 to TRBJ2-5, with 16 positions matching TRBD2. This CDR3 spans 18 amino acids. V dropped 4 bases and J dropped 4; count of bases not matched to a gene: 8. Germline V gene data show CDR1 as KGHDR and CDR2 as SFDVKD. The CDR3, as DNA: TGTGCCACCAGTGACCGGGGACTAGCGGGAGGGCCAGGAGAGACCCAGTACTTC. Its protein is CATSDRGLAGGPGETQYF.

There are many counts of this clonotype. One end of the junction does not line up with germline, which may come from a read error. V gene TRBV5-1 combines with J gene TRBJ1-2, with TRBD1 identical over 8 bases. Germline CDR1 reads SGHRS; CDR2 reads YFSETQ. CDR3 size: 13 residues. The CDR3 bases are TGTGCCAGCAGCTCCGGACAGGGCTATGGCTACACCTTC. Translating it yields CASSSGQGYGYTF. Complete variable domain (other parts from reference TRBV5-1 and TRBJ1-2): KAGVTQTPRYLIKTRGQQVTLSCSPISGHRSVSWYQQTPGQGLQFLFEYFSETQRNKGNFPGRFSGRQFSNSRSEMNVSTLELGDSALYLCASSSGQGYGYTFGSGTRLTVV.

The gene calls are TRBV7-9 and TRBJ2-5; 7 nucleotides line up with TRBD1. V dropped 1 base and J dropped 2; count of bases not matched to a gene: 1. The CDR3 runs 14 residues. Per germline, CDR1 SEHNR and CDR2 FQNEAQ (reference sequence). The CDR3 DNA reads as TGTGCCAGCAGCTTAGTGGGACAGCAAGAGACCCAGTACTTC. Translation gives CASSLVGQQETQYF.

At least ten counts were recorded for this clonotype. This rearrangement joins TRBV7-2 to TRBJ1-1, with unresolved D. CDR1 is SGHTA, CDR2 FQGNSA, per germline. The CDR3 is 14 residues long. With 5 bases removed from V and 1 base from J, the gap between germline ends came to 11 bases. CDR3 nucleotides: TGTGCCAGCAGCCCTGGAAGGACGAACACTGAAGCTTTCTTT. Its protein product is CASSPGRTNTEAFF.

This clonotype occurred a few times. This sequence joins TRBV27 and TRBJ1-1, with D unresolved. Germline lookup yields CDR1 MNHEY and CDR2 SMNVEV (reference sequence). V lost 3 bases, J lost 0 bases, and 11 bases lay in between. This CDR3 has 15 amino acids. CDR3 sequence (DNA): TGTGCCAGCAGTTTTTCTAGAGACATGAACACTGAAGCTTTCTTT. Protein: CASSFSRDMNTEAFF.

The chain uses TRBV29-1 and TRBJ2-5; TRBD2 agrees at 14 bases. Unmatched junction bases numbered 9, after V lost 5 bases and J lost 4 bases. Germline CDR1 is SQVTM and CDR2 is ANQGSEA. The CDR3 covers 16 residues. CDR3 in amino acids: CSVTSGLAGGLETQYF. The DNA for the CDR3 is TGCAGCGTTACCTCTGGACTAGCGGGAGGTCTAGAGACCCAGTACTTC.

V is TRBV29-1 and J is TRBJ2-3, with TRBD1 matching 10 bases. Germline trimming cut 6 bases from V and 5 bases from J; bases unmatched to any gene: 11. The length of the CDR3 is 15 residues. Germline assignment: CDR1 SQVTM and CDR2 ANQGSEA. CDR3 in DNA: TGCAGCGTACTCCGGGACAGGGGCTTCGTAGATACGCAGTATTTT. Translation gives CSVLRDRGFVDTQYF.

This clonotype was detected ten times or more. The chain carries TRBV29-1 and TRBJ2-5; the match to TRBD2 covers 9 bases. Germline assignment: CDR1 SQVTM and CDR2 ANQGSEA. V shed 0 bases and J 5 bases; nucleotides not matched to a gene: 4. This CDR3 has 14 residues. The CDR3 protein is CSVEDLAGRETQYF. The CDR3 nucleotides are TGCAGCGTTGAAGATCTAGCGGGACGGGAGACCCAGTACTTC. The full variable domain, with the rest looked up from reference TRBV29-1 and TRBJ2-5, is SAVISQKPSRDICQRGTSLTIQCQVDSQVTMMFWYRQQPGQSLTLIATANQGSEATYESGFVIDKFPISRPNLTFSTLTVSNMSPEDSSIYLCSVEDLAGRETQYFGPGTRLLVL.

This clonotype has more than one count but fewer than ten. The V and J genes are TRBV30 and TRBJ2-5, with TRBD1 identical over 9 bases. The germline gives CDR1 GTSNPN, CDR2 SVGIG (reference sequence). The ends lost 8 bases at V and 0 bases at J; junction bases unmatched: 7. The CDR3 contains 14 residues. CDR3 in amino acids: CASRDREYQETQYF. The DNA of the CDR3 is TGTGCCAGCCGGGACAGGGAATACCAAGAGACCCAGTACTTC. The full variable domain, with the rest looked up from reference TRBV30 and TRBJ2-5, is SQTIHQWPATLVQPVGSPLSLECTVEGTSNPNLYWYRQAAGRGLQLLFYSVGIGQISSEVPQNLSASRPQDRQFILSSKKLLLSDSGFYLCASRDREYQETQYFGPGTRLLVL.

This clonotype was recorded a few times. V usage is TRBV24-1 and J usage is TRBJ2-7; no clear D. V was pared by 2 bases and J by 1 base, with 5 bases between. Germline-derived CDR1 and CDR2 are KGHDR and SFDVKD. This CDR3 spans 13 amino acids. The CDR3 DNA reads TGTGCCACCAGTGATTCTCGTTCCTACGAGCAGTACTTC. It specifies CATSDSRSYEQYF.

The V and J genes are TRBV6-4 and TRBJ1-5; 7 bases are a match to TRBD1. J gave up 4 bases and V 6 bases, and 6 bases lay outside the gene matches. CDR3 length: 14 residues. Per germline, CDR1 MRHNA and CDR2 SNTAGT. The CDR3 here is CASSRGARNQPQHF. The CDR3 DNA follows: TGTGCCAGCAGCAGGGGGGCGCGGAATCAGCCCCAGCATTTT.

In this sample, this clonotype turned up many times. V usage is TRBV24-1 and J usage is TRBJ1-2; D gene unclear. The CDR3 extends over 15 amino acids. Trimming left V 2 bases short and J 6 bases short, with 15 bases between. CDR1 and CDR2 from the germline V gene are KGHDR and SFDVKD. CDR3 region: CATSDSARAWDGYTF. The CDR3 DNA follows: TGTGCCACCAGTGATTCGGCCCGGGCTTGGGATGGCTACACCTTC.

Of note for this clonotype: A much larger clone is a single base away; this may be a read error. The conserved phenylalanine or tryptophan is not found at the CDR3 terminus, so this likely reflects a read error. The CDR3, as DNA: TGTGCCACCAGTGACACGGACCGACCGCGAGACTACACCTCC. It yields the protein CATSDTDRPRDYTS. The V call is TRBV24-1, the J call TRBJ1-2; D is unresolved. The V gene lost 4 bases and the J gene lost 10 bases, with 18 bases spanning the gap. The CDR3 totals 14 residues. Germline V gene lookup returns CDR1 KGHDR and CDR2 SFDVKD.

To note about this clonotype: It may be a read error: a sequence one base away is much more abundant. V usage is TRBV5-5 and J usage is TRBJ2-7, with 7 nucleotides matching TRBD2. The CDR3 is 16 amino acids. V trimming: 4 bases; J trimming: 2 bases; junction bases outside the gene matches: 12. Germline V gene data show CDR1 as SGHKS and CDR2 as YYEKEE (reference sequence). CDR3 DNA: TGTGCCAGCAGCATCGCCGGACTAGTGGAAACCTACGAGCAGTACTTC. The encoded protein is CASSIAGLVETYEQYF. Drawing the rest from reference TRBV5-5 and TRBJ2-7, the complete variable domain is DAGVTQSPTHLIKTRGQQVTLRCSPISGHKSVSWYQQVLGQGPQFIFQYYEKEERGRGNFPDRFSARQFPNYSSELNVNALLLGDSALYLCASSIAGLVETYEQYFGPGTRLTVT.